These T cell receptor beta chains were read from a single sample in a study of spatial heterogeneity in lung cancer. TCRdb reprocessed the 5' RACE reads with MiXCR, giving one entry per CDR3 protein. Of 17,000 or so distinct CDR3 sequences listed, about a fifth are singletons. Sequenced here: PBMCs, sampled at surgery. The origin of the receptors is a female donor with early-stage non-small cell lung cancer. Each CDR3 is given with its conserved first and last residue. D genes are given only for firm matches. Where a row states a size, it is once, few, many or the class of an expanded clone; other rows omit it.

TRBV5-1	TRBJ2-2	-	-	TGCGCCAGCAGCTTGGGACCATTCGACACCGGGGAGCTGTTTTTT	CASSLGPFDTGELFF
TRBV7-2	TRBJ2-1	-	-	TGTGCCAGCAGCACCCTGGCTAGGCAGTTCTTC	CASSTLARQFF
TRBV3-1	TRBJ2-7	medium-sized	-	TGTGCCAGCAGCCAAGATCGGTACTCCTACGAGCAGTACTTC	CASSQDRYSYEQYF
TRBV12-3/TRBV12-4	TRBJ2-1	many	TRBD2	TGTGCCAGCAGTGTACTAGCGGGAGGGTATGATGAGCAGTTCTTC	CASSVLAGGYDEQFF
TRBV7-9	TRBJ1-1	-	TRBD1	TGTGCCAGCAGCTCAGGGACAGGGACTGAAGCTTTCTTT	CASSSGTGTEAFF
TRBV28	TRBJ2-4	many	-	TGTGCCAGCACAATGCGCGGAGTCAGGGCCAAAAACATTCAGTACTTC	CASTMRGVRAKNIQYF
TRBV6-2/TRBV6-3	TRBJ2-7	many	TRBD1	TGTGCCAGCAGCACAGCCGGGACAGCCTACGAGCAGTACTTC	CASSTAGTAYEQYF
TRBV5-5	TRBJ2-3	many	-	TGTGCCAGCAGCCCCCTCGGGAGCCGCACAGATACGCAGTATTTT	CASSPLGSRTDTQYF
TRBV28	TRBJ2-1	many	TRBD2	TGTGCCAGCAGGTCGACTAGCGCCTACAATGAGCAGTTCTTC	CASRSTSAYNEQFF
TRBV18	TRBJ1-2	many	-	TGTGCCAGCTCACCGGGGGATGGCTACACCTTC	CASSPGDGYTF
TRBV5-1	TRBJ2-1	medium-sized	-	TGCGCCAGCAGCTTGGTAGGGCTGAACAGCTACAATGAGCAGTTCTTC	CASSLVGLNSYNEQFF
TRBV11-2	TRBJ2-3	many	TRBD2	TGTGCCAGCACCGAAGCGGGAGGTAGCACAGATACGCAGTATTTT	CASTEAGGSTDTQYF
TRBV7-9	TRBJ1-2	medium-sized	TRBD1	TGTGCCAGCAGCTGGGGACAGAGCCTGTATGGCTACACCTTC	CASSWGQSLYGYTF
TRBV7-8	TRBJ2-7	many	-	TGTGCCAGCAGCTTAGGCCTCACGGGGGACGAGCAGTACTTC	CASSLGLTGDEQYF
TRBV4-1	TRBJ1-1	many	TRBD1	TGCGCCAGCAGCCTGACAGGGACGAACATGAACACTGAAGCTTTCTTT	CASSLTGTNMNTEAFF
TRBV7-8	TRBJ2-7	many	-	TGTGCCAGCAGCTTAACCTACGAGCAGTACTTC	CASSLTYEQYF
TRBV11-2	TRBJ2-7	many	-	TGTGCCAGCAGCTCCCGCGCCCAGGGTTTAGGCGAGCAGTACTTC	CASSSRAQGLGEQYF
TRBV4-2	TRBJ1-2	many	-	TGTGCCAGCAGCCAAGAATCACGTACCCTCGCCGGCTACACCTTC	CASSQESRTLAGYTF
TRBV5-6	TRBJ2-1	medium-sized	-	TGTGCCAGCAACCAATTCTGGGACCCCAATGAGCAGTTCTTC	CASNQFWDPNEQFF
TRBV7-2	TRBJ2-7	many	TRBD1	TGTGCCAGCAGCTTAGCCTACCTATTAACAGGGGCCTACGAGCAGTACTTC	CASSLAYLLTGAYEQYF
TRBV19	TRBJ2-5	-	-	TGTGCCAGTAGTATAGATCTGCGAACACGAGAGACCCAGTACTTC	CASSIDLRTRETQYF
TRBV11-2	TRBJ2-7	many	-	TGTGCCAGCAGCTTAGCCCCCGGGACACTCACCTACGAGCAGTACTTC	CASSLAPGTLTYEQYF
TRBV4-3	TRBJ2-7	many	TRBD2	TGCGCCAGCAGCCCAGGATGGGCTAGCGGATACGAGCAGTACTTC	CASSPGWASGYEQYF
TRBV6-1	TRBJ2-1	-	-	TGTGCCAGCAGTGAATTCTGGAATGAGCAGTTCTTC	CASSEFWNEQFF
TRBV29-1	TRBJ2-7	many	-	TGCAGCGTTGAAGGGCGCGGAAGAGGATTAACCTACGAGCAGTACTTC	CSVEGRGRGLTYEQYF
TRBV19	TRBJ2-1	few	TRBD1	TGTGCCAGTGGACAGGAAAGGTCCTACAATGAGCAGTTCTTC	CASGQERSYNEQFF
TRBV10-2	TRBJ2-5	many	-	TGCGCCAGCAGTGAAGTGGCGGAGACCCAGTACTTC	CASSEVAETQYF
TRBV2	TRBJ2-5	many	-	TGTGCCAGCCAGGATGGCGGGGCTCAAGAGACCCAGTACTTC	CASQDGGAQETQYF
TRBV28	TRBJ2-2	many	TRBD1	TGTGCCAGTCTCCCCGGACAGGACACCGGGGAGCTGTTTTTT	CASLPGQDTGELFF
TRBV29-1	TRBJ2-7	-	-	TGCAGCGTTGCTCCACGAAGCCAGGGATCCTACGAGCAGTACTTC	CSVAPRSQGSYEQYF
TRBV7-2	TRBJ2-1	many	-	TGTGCCAGCAGCCTCCTAGAATACAATGAGCAGTTCTTC	CASSLLEYNEQFF
TRBV29-1	TRBJ2-1	many	-	TGCAGCGTTGTAGGCGTGGGCAGGGTTGAAAATGAGCAGTTCTTC	CSVVGVGRVENEQFF
TRBV10-3	TRBJ2-2	many	TRBD2	TGTGCCATCCGAGTTTCGGGACTAGCGGGGGGCCAGAACACCGGGGAGCTGTTTTTT	CAIRVSGLAGGQNTGELFF
TRBV7-2	TRBJ2-3	many	TRBD2	TGTGCCAGCAGCTTAGGCGGGAGGCCAGATACGCAGTATTTT	CASSLGGRPDTQYF
TRBV20-1	TRBJ2-4	-	TRBD1	TGCAGTGCTAGAGATCCCACAGGGGCGAACATTCAGTACTTC	CSARDPTGANIQYF
TRBV4-2	TRBJ1-4	-	-	TGTGCCAGCAGCCAAGAATCGGTTGCAACTAATGAAAAACTGTTTTTT	CASSQESVATNEKLFF
TRBV2	TRBJ2-7	many	TRBD1	TGTGCCAGCAGGCCGGGACAGGGGTTATCCCTTTCCTACGAGCAGTACTTC	CASRPGQGLSLSYEQYF
TRBV12-3/TRBV12-4	TRBJ1-1	medium-sized	-	TGTGCCAGCAGTTTGTCTGGACAGATGATTGCTGTTGAAGCTTTCTTT	CASSLSGQMIAVEAFF
TRBV7-9	TRBJ2-1	many	TRBD2	TGTGCCAGCAGCCCGAGGGGACTAGCGGTACTCGAATACAATGAGCAGTTCTTC	CASSPRGLAVLEYNEQFF
TRBV7-2	TRBJ1-2	many	-	TGTGCCAGCAGCTTAGGGCGCGGTAACTATGGCTACACCTTC	CASSLGRGNYGYTF
TRBV6-2/TRBV6-3	TRBJ2-7	many	TRBD2	TGTGCCAGCAGTTACACGGGACTAGCGGGAGTCGAGCAGTACTTC	CASSYTGLAGVEQYF
TRBV27	TRBJ1-6	-	-	TGTGCCAGCAGCGCCAATCATTCACCCCTCCACTTT	CASSANHSPLHF
TRBV15	TRBJ1-3	-	-	TGTGCCACCAGCAGAGAGGCAGGGATTGCCACCATATATTTT	CATSREAGIATIYF
TRBV6-5	TRBJ1-1	many	-	TGTGCCACCACAGTGGGGAAAGGGAACACTGAAGCTTTCTTT	CATTVGKGNTEAFF
TRBV29-1	TRBJ2-1	medium-sized	TRBD2	TGCAGCGCCACGGGACTAGCGGGTAGCAGCTCCTACAATGAGCAGTTCTTC	CSATGLAGSSSYNEQFF
TRBV20-1	TRBJ1-1	-	TRBD1	TGCAGTGCTAGAGATGGACAGGGGAACGAGCGGGCTTTCTTT	CSARDGQGNERAFF
TRBV28	TRBJ1-5	medium-sized	-	TGTGCCAGCAGGAGGACCCCCGGGAATCAGCCCCAGCATTTT	CASRRTPGNQPQHF
TRBV4-3	TRBJ1-5	many	-	TGCGCCAGCAGCGCTAGAGACAATCAGCCCCAGCATTTT	CASSARDNQPQHF
TRBV12-3/TRBV12-4	TRBJ1-2	medium-sized	TRBD1	TGTGCCAGCAGTCCCCGGGACAGGGGTCCTTATGGCTACACCTTC	CASSPRDRGPYGYTF
TRBV6-2/TRBV6-3	TRBJ1-5	medium-sized	-	TGTGCCAGCAGTTACTCTGGGGTTCAGCCCCAGCATTTT	CASSYSGVQPQHF
TRBV5-6	TRBJ2-1	-	TRBD1	TGTGCCAGCAGCCCAGGAACCGGGACAGGGTGGGTCAGCCGTACCTACAATGAGCAGTTCTTC	CASSPGTGTGWVSRTYNEQFF
TRBV10-1	TRBJ2-3	many	TRBD2	TGCGCCAGCAGTTCTCGAGCGGGAGGGCTCACAGATACGCAGTATTTT	CASSSRAGGLTDTQYF
TRBV7-2	TRBJ1-5	-	-	TGTGCCAGCAGCACTTTAGAGGATCAGCCCCAGCATTTT	CASSTLEDQPQHF